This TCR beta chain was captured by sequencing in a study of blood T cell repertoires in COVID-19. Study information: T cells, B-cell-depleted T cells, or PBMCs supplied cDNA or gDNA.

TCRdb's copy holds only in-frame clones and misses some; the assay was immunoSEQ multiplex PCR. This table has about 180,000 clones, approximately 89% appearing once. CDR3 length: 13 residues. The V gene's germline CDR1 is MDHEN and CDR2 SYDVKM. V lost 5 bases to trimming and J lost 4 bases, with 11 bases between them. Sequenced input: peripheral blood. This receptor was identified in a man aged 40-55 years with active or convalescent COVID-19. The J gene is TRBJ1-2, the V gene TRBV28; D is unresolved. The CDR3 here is CASSADSSYGYTF. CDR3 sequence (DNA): TGTGCCAGCAGTGCGGACTCGAGCTATGGCTACACCTTC.